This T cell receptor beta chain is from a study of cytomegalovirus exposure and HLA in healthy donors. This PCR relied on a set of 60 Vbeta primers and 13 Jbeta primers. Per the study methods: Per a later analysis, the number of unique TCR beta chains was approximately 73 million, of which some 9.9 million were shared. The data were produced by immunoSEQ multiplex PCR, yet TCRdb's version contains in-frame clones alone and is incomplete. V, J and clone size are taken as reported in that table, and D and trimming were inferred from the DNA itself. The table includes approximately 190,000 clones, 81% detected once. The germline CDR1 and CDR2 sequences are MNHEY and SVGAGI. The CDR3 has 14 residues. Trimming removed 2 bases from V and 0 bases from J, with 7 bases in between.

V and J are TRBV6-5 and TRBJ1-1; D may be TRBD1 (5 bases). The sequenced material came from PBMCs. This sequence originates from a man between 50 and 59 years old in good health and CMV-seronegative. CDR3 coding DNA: TGTGCCAGCAGTTACAAGGGGTTGAACACTGAAGCTTTCTTT. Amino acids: CASSYKGLNTEAFF.